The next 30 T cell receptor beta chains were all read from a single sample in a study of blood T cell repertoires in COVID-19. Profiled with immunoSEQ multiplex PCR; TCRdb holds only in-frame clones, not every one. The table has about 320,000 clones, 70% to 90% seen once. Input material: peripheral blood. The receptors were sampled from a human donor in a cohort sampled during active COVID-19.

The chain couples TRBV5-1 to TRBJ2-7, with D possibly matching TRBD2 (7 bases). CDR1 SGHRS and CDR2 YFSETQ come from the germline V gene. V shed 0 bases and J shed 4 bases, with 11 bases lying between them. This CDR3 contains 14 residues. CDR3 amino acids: CASSLGEGVYEQYF. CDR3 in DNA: TGCGCCAGCAGCTTGGGGGAGGGGGTTTACGAGCAGTACTTC.

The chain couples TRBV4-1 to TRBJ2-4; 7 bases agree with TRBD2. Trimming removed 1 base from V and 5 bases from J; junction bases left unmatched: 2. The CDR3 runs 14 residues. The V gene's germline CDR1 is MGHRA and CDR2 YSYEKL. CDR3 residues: CASSQVAGENIQYF. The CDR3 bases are TGCGCCAGCAGCCAAGTTGCGGGGGAAAACATTCAGTACTTC.

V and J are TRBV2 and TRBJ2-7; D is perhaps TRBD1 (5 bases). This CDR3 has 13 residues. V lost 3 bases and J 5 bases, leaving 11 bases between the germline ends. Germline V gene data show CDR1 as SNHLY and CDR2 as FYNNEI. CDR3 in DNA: TGTGCCAGCAGTGAGGCCAGGGTGGACGAGCAGTACTTC. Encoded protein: CASSEARVDEQYF.

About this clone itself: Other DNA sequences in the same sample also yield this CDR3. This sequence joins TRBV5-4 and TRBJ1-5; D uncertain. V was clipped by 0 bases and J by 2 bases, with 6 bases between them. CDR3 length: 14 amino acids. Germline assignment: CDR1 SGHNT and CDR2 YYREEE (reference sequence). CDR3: CASSLGGGNQPQHF. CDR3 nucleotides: TGTGCCAGCAGCTTGGGAGGAGGCAATCAGCCCCAGCATTTT.

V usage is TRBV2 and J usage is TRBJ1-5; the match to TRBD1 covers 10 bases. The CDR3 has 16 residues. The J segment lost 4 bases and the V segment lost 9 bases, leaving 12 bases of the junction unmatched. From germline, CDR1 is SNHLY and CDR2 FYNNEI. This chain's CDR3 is CASDRGLWFWNQPQHF. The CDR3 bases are TGTGCCAGTGACAGGGGGCTTTGGTTTTGGAATCAGCCCCAGCATTTT. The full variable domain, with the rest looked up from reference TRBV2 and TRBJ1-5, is EPEVTQTPSHQVTQMGQEVILRCVPISNHLYFYWYRQILGQKVEFLVSFYNNEISEKSEIFDDQFSVERPDGSNFTLKIRSTKLEDSAMYFCASDRGLWFWNQPQHFGDGTRLSIL.

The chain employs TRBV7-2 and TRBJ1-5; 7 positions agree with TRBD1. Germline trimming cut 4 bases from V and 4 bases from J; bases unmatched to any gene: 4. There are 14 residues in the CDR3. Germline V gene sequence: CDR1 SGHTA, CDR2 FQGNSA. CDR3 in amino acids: CASSSDRANQPQHF. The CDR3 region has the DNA TGTGCCAGCAGCTCAGACAGGGCGAATCAGCCCCAGCATTTT.

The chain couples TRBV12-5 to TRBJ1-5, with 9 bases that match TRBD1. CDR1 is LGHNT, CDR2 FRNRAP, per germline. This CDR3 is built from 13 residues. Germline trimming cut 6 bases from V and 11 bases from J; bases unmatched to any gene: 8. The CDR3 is CASGWGTGSTQHF. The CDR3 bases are TGTGCTAGTGGATGGGGGACAGGGAGTACCCAGCATTTT.

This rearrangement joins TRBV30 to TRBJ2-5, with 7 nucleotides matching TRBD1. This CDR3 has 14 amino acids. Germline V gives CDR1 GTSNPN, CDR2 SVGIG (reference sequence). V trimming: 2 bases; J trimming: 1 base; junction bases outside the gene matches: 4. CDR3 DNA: TGTGCCTGGAGTAAGGGGGCAACCCAAGAGACCCAGTACTTC. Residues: CAWSKGATQETQYF.

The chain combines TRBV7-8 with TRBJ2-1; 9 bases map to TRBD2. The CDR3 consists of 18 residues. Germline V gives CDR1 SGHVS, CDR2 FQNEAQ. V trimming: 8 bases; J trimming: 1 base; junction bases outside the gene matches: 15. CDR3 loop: CASGKLRAGGISYNEQFF. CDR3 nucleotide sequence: TGTGCCAGCGGTAAGCTACGAGCGGGGGGAATTTCCTACAATGAGCAGTTCTTC.

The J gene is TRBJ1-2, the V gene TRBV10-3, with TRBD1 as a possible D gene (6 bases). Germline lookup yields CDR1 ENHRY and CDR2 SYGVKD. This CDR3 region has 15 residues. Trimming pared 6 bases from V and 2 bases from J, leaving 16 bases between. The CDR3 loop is CAIRNWDTENYGYTF. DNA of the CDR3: TGTGCCATCAGGAATTGGGACACCGAAAACTATGGCTACACCTTC.

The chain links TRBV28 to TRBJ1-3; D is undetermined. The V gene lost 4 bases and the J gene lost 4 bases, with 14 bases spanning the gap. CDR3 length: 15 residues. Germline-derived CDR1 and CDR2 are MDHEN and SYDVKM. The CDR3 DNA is TGTGCCAGCAGTTCTCGGGGATTGATAGGAAACACCATATATTTT. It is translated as CASSSRGLIGNTIYF.

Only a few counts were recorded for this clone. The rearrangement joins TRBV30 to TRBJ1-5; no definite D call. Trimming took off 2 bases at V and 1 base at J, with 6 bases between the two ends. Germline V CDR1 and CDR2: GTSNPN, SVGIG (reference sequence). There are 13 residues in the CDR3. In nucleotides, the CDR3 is TGTGCCTGGAGTTTGGCCAGCAATCAGCCCCAGCATTTT. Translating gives CAWSLASNQPQHF.

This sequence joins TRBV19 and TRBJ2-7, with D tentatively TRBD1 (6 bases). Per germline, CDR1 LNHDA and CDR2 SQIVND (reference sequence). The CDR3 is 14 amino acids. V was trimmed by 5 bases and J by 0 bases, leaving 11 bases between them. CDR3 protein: CASSWATGSYEQYF. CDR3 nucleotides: TGTGCCAGTAGTTGGGCGACAGGCTCCTACGAGCAGTACTTC. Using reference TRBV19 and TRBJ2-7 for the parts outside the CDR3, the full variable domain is DGGITQSPKYLFRKEGQNVTLSCEQNLNHDAMYWYRQDPGQGLRLIYYSQIVNDFQKGDIAEGYSVSREKKESFPLTVTSAQKNPTAFYLCASSWATGSYEQYFGPGTRLTVT.

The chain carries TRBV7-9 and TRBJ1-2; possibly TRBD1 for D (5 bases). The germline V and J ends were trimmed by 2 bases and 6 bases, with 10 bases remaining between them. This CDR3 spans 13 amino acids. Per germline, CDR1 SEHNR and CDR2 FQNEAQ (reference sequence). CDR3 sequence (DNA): TGTGCCAGCAGCTTACTCCAGGGTAATGGCTACACCTTC. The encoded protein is CASSLLQGNGYTF. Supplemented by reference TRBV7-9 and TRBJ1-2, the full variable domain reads DTGVSQNPRHKITKRGQNVTFRCDPISEHNRLYWYRQTLGQGPEFLTYFQNEAQLEKSRLLSDRFSAERPKGSFSTLEIQRTEQGDSAMYLCASSLLQGNGYTFGSGTRLTVV.

The CDR3 nucleotides read TGTGCCAGCAGCCCCTTAACAGGGGCCTATGGCTACACCTTC. It is translated as CASSPLTGAYGYTF. The rearrangement joins TRBV5-4 to TRBJ1-2; 7 bases fit TRBD1. The CDR3 spans 14 residues. Germline CDR1 reads SGHNT; CDR2 reads YYREEE (reference sequence). V shed 4 bases and J 4 bases; nucleotides not matched to a gene: 7.

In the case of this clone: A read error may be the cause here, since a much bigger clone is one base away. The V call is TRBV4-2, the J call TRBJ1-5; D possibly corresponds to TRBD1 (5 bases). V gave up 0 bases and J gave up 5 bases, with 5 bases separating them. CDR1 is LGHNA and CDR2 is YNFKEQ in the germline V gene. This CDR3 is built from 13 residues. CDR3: CASSQDRDQPQHF. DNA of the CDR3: TGTGCCAGCAGCCAAGACAGGGATCAGCCCCAGCATTTT.

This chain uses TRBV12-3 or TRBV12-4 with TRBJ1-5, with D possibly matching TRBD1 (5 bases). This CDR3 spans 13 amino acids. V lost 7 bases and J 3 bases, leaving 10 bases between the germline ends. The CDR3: CASTTAFNQPQHF. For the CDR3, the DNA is TGTGCCAGCACGACAGCGTTCAATCAGCCCCAGCATTTT.

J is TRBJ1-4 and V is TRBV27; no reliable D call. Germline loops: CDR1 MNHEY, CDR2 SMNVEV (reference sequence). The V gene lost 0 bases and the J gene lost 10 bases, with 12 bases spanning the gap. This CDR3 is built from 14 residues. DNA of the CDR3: TGTGCCAGCAGTTTATCTGGGGAGAACGGAAAACTGTTTTTT. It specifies CASSLSGENGKLFF.

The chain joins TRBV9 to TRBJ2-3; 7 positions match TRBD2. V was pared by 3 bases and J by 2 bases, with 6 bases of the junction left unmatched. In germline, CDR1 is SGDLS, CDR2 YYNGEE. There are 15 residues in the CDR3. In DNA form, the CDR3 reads TGTGCCAGCAGCGGTCGAGCGGGGTTCACAGATACGCAGTATTTT. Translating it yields CASSGRAGFTDTQYF.

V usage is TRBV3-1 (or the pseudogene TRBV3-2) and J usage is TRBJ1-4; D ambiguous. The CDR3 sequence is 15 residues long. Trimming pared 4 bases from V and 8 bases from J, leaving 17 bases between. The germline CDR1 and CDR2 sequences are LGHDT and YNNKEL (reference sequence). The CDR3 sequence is CASSPPESGREKLFF. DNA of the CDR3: TGTGCCAGCAGCCCTCCGGAGAGTGGTAGAGAAAAACTGTTTTTT.

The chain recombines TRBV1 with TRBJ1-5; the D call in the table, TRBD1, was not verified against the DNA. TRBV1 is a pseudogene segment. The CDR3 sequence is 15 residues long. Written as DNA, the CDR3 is TGCACCAGCAGCCAAGATCATACAGGGCTGGGGCCCCAGCATTTT. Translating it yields CTSSQDHTGLGPQHF.

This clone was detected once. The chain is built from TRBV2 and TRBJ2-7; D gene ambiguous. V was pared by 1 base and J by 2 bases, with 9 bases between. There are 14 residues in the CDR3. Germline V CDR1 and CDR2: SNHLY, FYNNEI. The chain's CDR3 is CASSEEIQTYEQYF. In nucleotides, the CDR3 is TGTGCCAGCAGTGAAGAGATCCAGACCTACGAGCAGTACTTC.

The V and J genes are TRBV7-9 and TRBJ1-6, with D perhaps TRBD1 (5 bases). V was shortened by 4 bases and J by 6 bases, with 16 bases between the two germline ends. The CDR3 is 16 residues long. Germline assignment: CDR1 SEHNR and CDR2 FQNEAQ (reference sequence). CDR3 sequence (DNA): TGTGCCAGCAGCTCCGTTGGGGCAATAATTAATTCACCCCTCCACTTT. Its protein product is CASSSVGAIINSPLHF.

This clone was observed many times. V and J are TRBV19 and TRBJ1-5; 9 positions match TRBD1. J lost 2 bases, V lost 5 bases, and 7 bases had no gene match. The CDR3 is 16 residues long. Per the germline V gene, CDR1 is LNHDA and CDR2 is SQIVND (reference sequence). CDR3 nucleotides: TGTGCCAGTAGTGCCGCCCGGACAGGGGGCAATCAGCCCCAGCATTTT. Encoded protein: CASSAARTGGNQPQHF.

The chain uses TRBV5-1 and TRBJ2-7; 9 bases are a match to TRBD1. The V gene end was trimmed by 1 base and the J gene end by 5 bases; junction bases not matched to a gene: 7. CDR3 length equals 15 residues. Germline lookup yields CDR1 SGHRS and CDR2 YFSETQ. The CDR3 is CASSLTGTGFDEQYF. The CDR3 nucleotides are TGCGCCAGCAGCTTGACAGGGACAGGGTTCGACGAGCAGTACTTC.

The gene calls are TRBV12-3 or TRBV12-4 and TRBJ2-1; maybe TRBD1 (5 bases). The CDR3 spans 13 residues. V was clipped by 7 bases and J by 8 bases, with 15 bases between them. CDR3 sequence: CASTRTSVHEQFF. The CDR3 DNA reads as TGTGCCAGCACCAGGACATCGGTCCATGAGCAGTTCTTC.

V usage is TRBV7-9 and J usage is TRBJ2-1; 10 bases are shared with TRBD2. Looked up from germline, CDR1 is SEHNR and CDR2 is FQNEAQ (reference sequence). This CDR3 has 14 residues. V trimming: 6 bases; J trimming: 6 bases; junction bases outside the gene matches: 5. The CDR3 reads CASRIAGGGNEQFF. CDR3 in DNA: TGTGCCAGCAGAATAGCGGGGGGAGGCAATGAGCAGTTCTTC.

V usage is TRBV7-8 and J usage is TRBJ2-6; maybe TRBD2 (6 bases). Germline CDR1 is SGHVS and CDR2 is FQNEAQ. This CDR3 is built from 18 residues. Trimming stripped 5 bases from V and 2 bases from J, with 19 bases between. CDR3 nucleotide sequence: TGTGCCAGCAGCCCGCGGGACCAGAGCTTCACTGGGGCCAACGTCCTGACTTTC. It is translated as CASSPRDQSFTGANVLTF.

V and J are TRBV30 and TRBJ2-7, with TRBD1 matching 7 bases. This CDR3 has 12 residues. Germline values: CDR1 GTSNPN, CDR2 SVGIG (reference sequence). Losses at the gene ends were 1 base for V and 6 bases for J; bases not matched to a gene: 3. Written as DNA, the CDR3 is TGTGCCTGGAGTGCGGGACAGACCGAGCAGTACTTC. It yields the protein CAWSAGQTEQYF.

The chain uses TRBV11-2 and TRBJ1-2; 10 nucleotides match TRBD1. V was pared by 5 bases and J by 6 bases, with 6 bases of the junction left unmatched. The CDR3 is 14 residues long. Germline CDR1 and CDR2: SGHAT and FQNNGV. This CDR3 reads CASSPGQGVHGYTF. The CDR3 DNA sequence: TGTGCCAGCAGCCCCGGACAGGGGGTACATGGCTACACCTTC.